This is a list of T cell receptor beta chains from one sample in a study of response to subunit inactivated influenza vaccine. TCRdb redid the calling of the RT-PCR reads with MiXCR, one entry per CDR3 protein. The sample has under 850,000 distinct CDR3 sequences, roughly 20% seen once. Sequencing used PBMCs from blood, obtained around 5 days after vaccination. The source is a man aged 45 to 65 who received an inactivated influenza vaccine. The conserved cysteine and the conserved F or W are not part of the CDR3 here. The D gene is left open where the match is weak.

D gene,J gene,V gene,CDR3 protein
NA,TRBJ2-5,TRBV12-3/TRBV12-4,ASSLGYHVRETQY
NA,TRBJ1-5,TRBV4-1,ASSVRDNNQPQH
NA,TRBJ1-2,TRBV7-2,ASSLVSGPGYT
NA,TRBJ2-1,TRBV29-1,SMLGQGLNEQF
NA,TRBJ2-7,TRBV5-1,ASSFGVSDEQY
NA,TRBJ2-3,TRBV4-3,ASSQRGPAEDTQY
NA,TRBJ2-2,TRBV20-1,SASDGARTGELF
NA,TRBJ1-5,TRBV24-1,ATRDRDDQPQH
NA,TRBJ2-7,TRBV11-2,ASSLDVRVYEQY
NA,TRBJ2-3,TRBV6-4,ASHLPETSTDTQY
NA,TRBJ2-1,TRBV29-1,SVDGTGSYNEQF
NA,TRBJ2-7,TRBV20-1,SARDRGGGGEQY
TRBD1,TRBJ2-7,TRBV7-9,ASSLPGGYEQY
NA,TRBJ2-3,TRBV11-2,ASSWTDTTDTQY
NA,TRBJ1-6,TRBV7-2,ASSPRASDSPLH
NA,TRBJ2-3,TRBV7-9,ASSLQGRDTQY
TRBD2,TRBJ2-1,TRBV29-1,SVEGLAGENEQF
TRBD1,TRBJ2-3,TRBV14,ASSQATGARTDTQY
NA,TRBJ1-2,TRBV12-3/TRBV12-4,ASSLVAGFTGYT
NA,TRBJ2-1,TRBV29-1,SVEDYDGV
TRBD1,TRBJ2-1,TRBV7-3,ASSRTGGLNEQF
NA,TRBJ2-2,TRBV29-1,SAGHANTGELF
NA,TRBJ2-3,TRBV11-2,ASSLVMLPTDTQY
NA,TRBJ2-7,TRBV4-2,ASSPRDRTYEQY
NA,TRBJ2-7,TRBV10-3,AIKGQHSSYEQY
NA,TRBJ2-6,TRBV30,AWQGPGANVLT
NA,TRBJ2-1,TRBV20-1,SARDSPEQF
NA,TRBJ2-3,TRBV24-1,ATSDPGQMDTQY
TRBD2,TRBJ2-1,TRBV7-6,ASRPVGGGSEQF
NA,TRBJ1-2,TRBV4-2,ASSQEFIASHGYT
NA,TRBJ2-2,TRBV5-8,ASSFRVLRAGELF
NA,TRBJ2-7,TRBV20-1,SANRVNNPSYEQY
TRBD2,TRBJ2-2,TRBV14,ASSHRLGLADHTGELF
NA,TRBJ1-1,TRBV20-1,STPGVGTEAF
NA,TRBJ2-3,TRBV6-2/TRBV6-3,ASRLTASTDTQY
NA,TRBJ1-1,TRBV6-1,ASSGHKNTEAF
NA,TRBJ2-1,TRBV4-2,ASSQEIRNGLPGNEQF
NA,TRBJ1-2,TRBV6-1,ASSVRDNYGYT
NA,TRBJ1-6,TRBV3-1,ASSQGSGFDNSPLH
NA,TRBJ2-3,TRBV20-1,SALGGLVRGSSTDTQY
NA,TRBJ2-7,TRBV12-3/TRBV12-4,ASRRGHLIYEQY
TRBD2,TRBJ2-7,TRBV6-1,ASKAGYSYEQY
NA,TRBJ1-1,TRBV6-1,ASSGGGQMNTEAF
NA,TRBJ2-1,TRBV5-1,ASSFRPGPAYNEQF
TRBD2,TRBJ2-1,TRBV9,ASSKATSADEQF
TRBD1,TRBJ2-1,TRBV27,ASRRKQGAKYNEQF
NA,TRBJ2-5,TRBV20-1,SARGPEGETQY
NA,TRBJ2-5,TRBV6-1,ASSVLQETQY
NA,TRBJ1-1,TRBV27,ASRRTVGEAF
TRBD1,TRBJ2-5,TRBV24-1,ATSDRVGGTETQY
NA,TRBJ2-3,TRBV18,ASSPLPTSDTQY
NA,TRBJ2-7,TRBV20-1,SARSRTYEQY
NA,TRBJ2-3,TRBV20-1,SAEDGTKDITDTQY